This entry concerns a single T cell receptor beta chain. Antigen specificity is unknown. The data were taken from a study of Ad26.COV2.S vaccination and SARS-CoV-2 variants. For the study at large: The trial was COV1001 and the donor's arm was Ad26.COV2.S. Administration of Ad26.COV2.S was intramuscular, either once or twice 56 days apart. Study-level results: For non-spike TCRs, breadth in vaccine recipients resembled that in placebo recipients. Placebo recipients showed lower spike-specific TCR breadth than vaccinees.

Treatment: around 19 received Ad26.COV2.S at low or high dose, single or two shots; about five received placebo; per-sample allocation not given. The samples were gathered on day 63 after the first injection of vaccine or placebo. Germline V CDR1 and CDR2: SGHRS, YFSETQ. Deletions cut 2 bases from V and 2 bases from J, with 10 bases between. The CDR3 sequence is 14 residues long. Profiled with immunoSEQ multiplex PCR; TCRdb holds only in-frame clones, not every one. Of about 400,000 clones in the sample, roughly four fifths are singletons; the top ten hold just under 7.5%. This clonotype was sampled from a person aged 18 to 65 who received the Ad26.COV2.S COVID-19 vaccine or a placebo. The chain is built from TRBV5-1 and TRBJ2-5; no clear D gene. Sample: peripheral blood, taken in a trial of Ad26.COV2.S vaccine versus placebo. The CDR3: CASSLRRRQETQYF. The CDR3 DNA reads as TGCGCCAGCAGCTTACGACGACGGCAAGAGACCCAGTACTTC.